The 8 T cell receptor beta chains in this list originate from one sample, sequenced in a study of human T cells and chemical hapten exposure. MiXCR, run by TCRdb on the RACE reads, gives a single entry per CDR3 protein. The repertoire has about 350,000 distinct CDR3 sequences, about 6% of them found once; the top ten carry more than 5.5%. This sample's time point: patch test 2, 6 weeks after DPC sensitization. Treatment here: therapeutic diphenylcyclopropenone sensitization with weekly scalp DPC. The sample here was whole blood, taken in connection with sensitization to the hapten diphenylcyclopropenone (DPC). The receptors come from a woman younger than 35 with alopecia areata. Some clones in this sample may be carry-over from other donors' samples.

This chain uses TRBV28 with TRBJ2-1; D is unresolved. CDR3 length: 15 residues. V lost 4 bases and J 9 bases, leaving 19 bases between the germline ends. Per the germline V gene, CDR1 is MDHEN and CDR2 is SYDVKM. The CDR3 loop reads CASSYIHAAAGEQFF. The CDR3 nucleotides read TGTGCCAGCAGTTATATCCATGCAGCTGCCGGTGAGCAGTTCTTC.

This clonotype has at least ten counts. This sequence joins TRBV20-1 and TRBJ2-1; D may be TRBD2 (5 bases). The CDR3 runs to 14 residues. The germline V gene encodes CDR1 DFQATT and CDR2 SNEGSKA (reference sequence). Trimming shortened V by 4 bases and J by 2 bases, and 12 bases separated the two germline ends. The chain's CDR3 is CSAIRTGTYNEQFF. CDR3 bases: TGCAGTGCTATACGGACTGGAACCTACAATGAGCAGTTCTTC.

This clonotype was detected ten times or more. The chain has TRBV6-2 or TRBV6-3 and TRBJ1-5, with TRBD1 matching over 9 bases. This CDR3 is 15 amino acids long. With V trimmed by 4 bases and J by 7 bases, 8 bases remained unmatched. The germline gives CDR1 MNHEY, CDR2 SVGEGT. The CDR3 reads CASSWTGEGGQPQHF. The CDR3 bases are TGTGCCAGCAGTTGGACAGGGGAAGGGGGCCAGCCCCAGCATTTT.

The genes are TRBV7-9 and TRBJ2-5; maybe TRBD2 (5 bases). CDR1 is SEHNR, CDR2 FQNEAQ, per germline (reference sequence). CDR3 size: 14 residues. The V end lost 5 bases, the J end lost 5 bases, and 15 bases lay between the germline ends. The CDR3 nucleotides read TGTGCCAGCAGCCCGGACTCCCTTATGGAGACCCAGTACTTC. Protein product: CASSPDSLMETQYF.

The chain recombines TRBV20-1 with TRBJ2-3, with D hard to call. Trimming took 7 bases from V and 4 from J, leaving 9 bases between them. Germline lookup yields CDR1 DFQATT and CDR2 SNEGSKA (reference sequence). This CDR3 has 11 amino acids. The CDR3 region is CSVASPDTQYF. CDR3 DNA sequence: TGCAGTGTAGCAAGTCCAGATACGCAGTATTTT.

This chain joins TRBV15 and TRBJ1-4; D is uncertain. The germline CDR1 and CDR2 sequences are LNHNV and YYDKDF (reference sequence). The CDR3 has 15 amino acids. The V end lost 0 bases, the J end lost 8 bases, and 13 bases lay between the germline ends. This CDR3 reads CATSRDPTSREKLFF. CDR3 bases: TGTGCCACCAGCAGAGATCCGACGAGCAGGGAAAAACTGTTTTTT.

Only a few counts were recorded for this clonotype. The J gene is TRBJ2-3, the V gene TRBV15; 8 positions match TRBD1. Trimming took 4 bases from V and 3 from J; bases not matched to a gene: 6. The CDR3 consists of 15 residues. Germline CDR1 reads LNHNV; CDR2 reads YYDKDF (reference sequence). The CDR3 DNA is TGTGCCACCAGCAAAAACAGGGGGAGGACAGATACGCAGTATTTT. Translated: CATSKNRGRTDTQYF.

The chain carries TRBV6-2 or TRBV6-3 and TRBJ2-4, with 10 bases aligning to TRBD1. J was trimmed by 4 bases and V by 4 bases; bases with no gene match: 1. Germline lookup yields CDR1 MNHEY and CDR2 SVGEGT. This CDR3 contains 14 residues. This CDR3 is CASSLGQGKNIQYF. The CDR3 DNA follows: TGTGCCAGCAGTTTGGGACAGGGGAAAAACATTCAGTACTTC.